These 16 T cell receptor beta chains were all obtained from the same sample, sequenced in a study of T cells in Graves' hyperthyroidism and ophthalmopathy. From RNA transcripts, TCR beta CDR3 regions were amplified. Using the HTBI primer set, a first-round RT-PCR was run on the TCR CDR3. Each CDR3 protein is one row after TCRdb ran MiXCR on the multiplex PCR reads. The sample has 600,000 or so distinct CDR3 sequences, 35% to 55% seen once. Sequencing was done on a sample of peripheral blood or thyroid tissue (not recorded which). These receptors originate from a woman under 30 with Graves' hyperthyroidism.

This clonotype was observed at least ten times. The CDR3 bases are TGTGCCATCAGTGAGTTAGGGGGCTACTACGAGCAGTACTTC. Translated: CAISELGGYYEQYF. V and J are TRBV10-3 and TRBJ2-7; 7 bases agree with TRBD1. The CDR3 consists of 14 residues. Germline CDR1 ENHRY, CDR2 SYGVKD. Germline trimming cut 1 base from V and 3 bases from J; bases unmatched to any gene: 3.

This clonotype was observed many times. V and J are TRBV7-9 and TRBJ1-2; D remains ambiguous. The CDR3 covers 13 residues. Trimming took off 8 bases at V and 3 bases at J, with 13 bases between the two ends. Germline CDR1 reads SEHNR; CDR2 reads FQNEAQ (reference sequence). DNA of the CDR3: TGTGCCAGCGGCCTCGAGGCGTACTATGGCTACACCTTC. As protein: CASGLEAYYGYTF.

The chain couples TRBV20-1 to TRBJ2-7; possible D gene TRBD2, 5 bases. Trimming removed 5 bases from V and 1 base from J, with 12 bases in between. The CDR3 contains 13 residues. CDR1 is DFQATT, CDR2 SNEGSKA, per germline (reference sequence). The CDR3 reads CSAPVRGSYEQYF. The CDR3 DNA reads as TGCAGTGCTCCGGTTCGGGGTTCCTACGAGCAGTACTTC.

This clonotype has more than one count but fewer than ten. The chain has TRBV5-1 and TRBJ1-1; D is perhaps TRBD1 (6 bases). The V end lost 4 bases, the J end lost 1 base, and 11 bases lay between the germline ends. Germline CDR1 is SGHRS and CDR2 is YFSETQ. The CDR3 contains 14 residues. CDR3 protein: CASSRGFPNTEAFF. The CDR3 DNA follows: TGCGCCAGCAGCAGGGGGTTCCCGAACACTGAAGCTTTCTTT.

This clonotype has more than one count but fewer than ten. This rearrangement joins TRBV4-1 to TRBJ1-5; D is ambiguous. Germline CDR1 is MGHRA and CDR2 is YSYEKL. This CDR3 has 15 residues. The ends were cut back, 0 bases at V and 0 bases at J, with 6 bases in the middle. Written as DNA, the CDR3 is TGCGCCAGCAGCCAAGAAGGGTATAGCAATCAGCCCCAGCATTTT. Its translation: CASSQEGYSNQPQHF.

The sample holds a few counts of this clonotype. The V gene is TRBV12-3 or TRBV12-4, the J gene TRBJ2-7; 9 nucleotides match TRBD2. V lost 1 base to trimming and J lost 6 bases; unmatched junction nucleotides: 7. The CDR3 covers 15 residues. The CDR3 sequence: CASSLGPSGISEQYF. The CDR3 bases are TGTGCCAGCAGTTTAGGGCCTAGCGGGATCTCCGAGCAGTACTTC.

The chain is built from TRBV29-1 and TRBJ2-2; D remains unclear. The CDR3 has 14 amino acids. Trimming left V 2 bases short and J 4 bases short, with 11 bases between. In germline, CDR1 is SQVTM, CDR2 ANQGSEA. Written as DNA, the CDR3 is TGCAGCGTTGAAAGCCCGGGCGGCACCGGGGAGCTGTTTTTT. Translated: CSVESPGGTGELFF.

This clonotype was seen at least ten times. The J gene is TRBJ1-2, the V gene TRBV24-1, with D perhaps TRBD1 (6 bases). The CDR3 sequence is 15 residues long. The V gene's germline CDR1 is KGHDR and CDR2 SFDVKD. Deletions cut 0 bases from V and 8 bases from J, with 15 bases between. CDR3 nucleotides: TGTGCCACCAGTGATTTGGGATACAGGGTGCAAGGCTACACCTTC. This translates into CATSDLGYRVQGYTF.

The chain joins TRBV5-1 to TRBJ2-5, with 8 bases that match TRBD2. The V gene end was trimmed by 0 bases and the J gene end by 2 bases; junction bases not matched to a gene: 9. The CDR3 covers 17 residues. Germline assignment: CDR1 SGHRS and CDR2 YFSETQ. The CDR3, as DNA: TGCGCCAGCAGCTTGGAGAAAGCGGGAGCCCAACAAGAGACCCAGTACTTC. This sequence encodes CASSLEKAGAQQETQYF.

The V and J genes are TRBV29-1 and TRBJ1-1; D ambiguous. The CDR3 is 13 residues long. Trimming shortened V by 8 bases and J by 5 bases, and 18 bases separated the two germline ends. Germline CDR1 and CDR2: SQVTM and ANQGSEA. The DNA of the CDR3 is TGCAGCCAACCGGGGAGAAGGAAAACTGAAGCTTTCTTT. It encodes CSQPGRRKTEAFF.

The rearrangement joins TRBV20-1 to TRBJ2-7; a possible D gene is TRBD2 (6 bases). The V and J ends lost 5 bases and 3 bases respectively, with 14 bases between them. The CDR3 runs 13 residues. Germline values: CDR1 DFQATT, CDR2 SNEGSKA (reference sequence). This chain's CDR3 is CSALRDSGYEQYF. In DNA form, the CDR3 reads TGCAGTGCTCTCCGGGACTCCGGCTACGAGCAGTACTTC.

This clonotype was counted ten times or more. The chain links TRBV25-1 to TRBJ1-2; D is unclear. This CDR3 is 11 amino acids long. The V gene's germline CDR1 is MGHDK and CDR2 SYGVNS. The V and J ends lost 4 bases and 6 bases respectively, with 6 bases between them. The CDR3 bases are TGTGCCAGCAGTGTGTCTCATGGCTACACCTTC. It is translated as CASSVSHGYTF.

As regards this clonotype: The junction and the germline gene differ at one end; a read error may be behind it. V usage is TRBV24-1 and J usage is TRBJ2-7; tentative D call: TRBD1 (8 bases). The CDR3 totals 14 residues. CDR1 and CDR2 (germline): KGHDR, SFDVKD. The CDR3 spells CASSDRTGRDEQCF. The CDR3 DNA follows: TGTGCCAGCAGTGACCGGACAGGGAGGGACGAGCAGTGCTTC.

This chain connects TRBV4-1 to TRBJ2-7, with a tentative D call TRBD2 (5 bases). The germline CDR1 and CDR2 sequences are MGHRA and YSYEKL. This CDR3 spans 15 amino acids. V was shortened by 3 bases and J by 5 bases, with 17 bases between the two germline ends. CDR3 sequence: CASSHQSRRIHEQYF. The CDR3 coding sequence is TGCGCCAGCAGCCATCAATCACGGAGGATCCACGAGCAGTACTTC.

This clonotype has more than one count but fewer than ten. The rearrangement uses TRBV2 and TRBJ1-2; the D gene is possibly TRBD1 (5 bases). The CDR3 totals 12 residues. The V and J ends lost 6 bases and 4 bases respectively, with 9 bases between them. Germline V gene lookup returns CDR1 SNHLY and CDR2 FYNNEI. The CDR3 DNA sequence: TGTGCCAGCAGAGACAGTCTCTATGGCTACACCTTC. This translates into CASRDSLYGYTF.

This clonotype was seen ten or more times. The genes are TRBV6-5 and TRBJ1-2; D remains ambiguous. The germline V and J ends were trimmed by 0 bases and 10 bases, with 12 bases remaining between them. CDR3 size: 13 residues. Germline CDR1 MNHEY, CDR2 SVGAGI. As DNA, the CDR3 is TGTGCCAGCAGTTACTCAATCTGGGATTTCTACACCTTC. It specifies CASSYSIWDFYTF.